Detailed here is one T cell receptor beta chain. Its antigen remains unknown. Germline-derived CDR1 and CDR2 are SGDLS and YYNGEE. CDR3 length equals 19 residues. V was clipped by 3 bases and J by 1 base; unmatched bases: 10. The data originate from a study of cytomegalovirus exposure and HLA in healthy donors. At the level of the study: Roughly 85 million unique TCRs from HLA-typed donors made up an early data release.

In the PCR, 60 Vbeta and 13 Jbeta primers were used. In the original workflow: Later work found 80 million to 85 million unique TCR beta chains, with 9.5 million to 14 million shared. Using immunoSEQ multiplex PCR, the repertoire was profiled, and TCRdb retains in-frame clones only, with some absent. V, J and clone size are those of that table, while D and trimming were read from the DNA. Of 180,000 or so clones in the sample, 75% to 85% were seen once. Study observations and caveats: Most TCR sequences were seen very rarely across donors, but some public TCRs occurred in many.

Sequenced sample: PBMCs. V gene TRBV9 combines with J gene TRBJ2-3, with 14 positions matching TRBD2. The clonotype comes from a woman aged 60-75 years in good health and CMV-seropositive. CDR3 sequence (DNA): TGTGCCAGCAGCGCGGGACTAGCGGGGGCCTTTAGTGGCACAGATACGCAGTATTTT. Residues: CASSAGLAGAFSGTDTQYF. Full variable domain (missing parts from reference TRBV9 and TRBJ2-3): DSGVTQTPKHLITATGQRVTLRCSPRSGDLSVYWYQQSLDQGLQFLIQYYNGEERAKGNILERFSAQQFPDLHSELNLSSLELGDSALYFCASSAGLAGAFSGTDTQYFGPGTRLTVL.